This T cell receptor (beta chain) was obtained from a study of molecular identifiers for immune sequencing clone quantification. Study-level findings and limits: In CMV-specific effectors, clones above 20 copies held over 97% of molecules; naive, under 1%.

TCRdb ran MiXCR on the PCR reads and lists one entry per CDR3 protein. The table lists under 65,000 distinct CDR3 sequences, 20% to 25% of them singletons. Germline trimming cut 5 bases from V and 6 bases from J; bases unmatched to any gene: 7. This CDR3 is built from 13 residues. In germline, CDR1 is SGHVS, CDR2 FQNEAQ. To note about this clonotype: Its specificity is unknown.

The chain uses TRBV7-8 and TRBJ2-7, with 7 bases lining up with TRBD1. Sequencing was carried out using naive CD8+ T cells from blood, with Jurkat cell RNA spiked in. Subset noted: FACS-sorted CD8+CD4-CCR7+CD45RA+ naive T cells. The clonotype originates from a human donor in good health. Some libraries in this study had Jurkat cell RNA spiked in. The CDR3 coding sequence is TGTGCCAGCAGCCAACGACAGGGCCGCGAGCAGTACTTC. It yields the protein CASSQRQGREQYF.